This TCR beta chain derives from a study of T cell responses to AZD1222 COVID-19 vaccine. The method was immunoSEQ multiplex PCR; TCRdb's version includes in-frame clones alone and lacks a portion of them. The repertoire holds about 120,000 clones, with approximately 89% as singletons. V dropped 0 bases and J dropped 0; count of bases not matched to a gene: 7. Per germline, CDR1 MNHEY and CDR2 SVGEGT. The CDR3 spans 17 residues. The sequence came from an adult in good health. The chain is built from TRBV6-2 or TRBV6-3 and TRBJ2-7, with 8 positions matching TRBD1. The material sequenced was peripheral blood, taken on day 0 of AZD1222 vaccination. Written as DNA, the CDR3 is TGTGCCAGCAGTTACTCGACCTTCGGACAGGGCTCCTACGAGCAGTACTTC. Encoded protein: CASSYSTFGQGSYEQYF.